This T cell receptor (beta chain) was identified during a study of blood T cell repertoires in COVID-19. Authors' data handling: How many nucleated cells were present was estimated from reference gene primer amplification. Assay used: immunoSEQ multiplex PCR; TCRdb lists only in-frame clones, some missing. V and J calls plus clone size are reproduced from that table; the DNA served to infer D and trimming. The table includes approximately 490,000 clones, about 88% detected once. The clonotype was recovered from a woman in her fifties or sixties who had recovered from COVID-19. The sample consisted of PBMCs or T cells enriched from blood (not recorded which).

The CDR3: CASSLGVLSGANVLTF. The CDR3 DNA follows: TGTGCCAGCAGCTTAGGAGTACTCTCTGGGGCCAACGTCCTGACTTTC. The V and J genes are TRBV7-6 and TRBJ2-6; D ambiguous. The germline gives CDR1 SGHVS, CDR2 FNYEAQ. The CDR3 extends over 16 amino acids. V lost 1 base, J lost 0 bases, and 7 bases lay in between.